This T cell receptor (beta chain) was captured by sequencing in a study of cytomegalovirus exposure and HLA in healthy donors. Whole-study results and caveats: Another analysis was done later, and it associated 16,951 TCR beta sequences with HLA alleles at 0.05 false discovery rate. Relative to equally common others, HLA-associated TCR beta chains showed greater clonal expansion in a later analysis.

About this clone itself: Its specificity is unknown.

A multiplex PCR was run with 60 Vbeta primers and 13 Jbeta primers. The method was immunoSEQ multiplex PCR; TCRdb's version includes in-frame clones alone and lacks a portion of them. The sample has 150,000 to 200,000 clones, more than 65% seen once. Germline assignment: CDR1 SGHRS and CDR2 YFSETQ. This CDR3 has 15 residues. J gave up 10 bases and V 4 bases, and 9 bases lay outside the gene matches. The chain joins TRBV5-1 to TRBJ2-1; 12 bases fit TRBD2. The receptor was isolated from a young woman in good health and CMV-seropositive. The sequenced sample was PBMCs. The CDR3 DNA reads TGCGCCAGCAGCCGAGGACTAGCGGGAAGACACGAGCAGTTCTTC. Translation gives CASSRGLAGRHEQFF. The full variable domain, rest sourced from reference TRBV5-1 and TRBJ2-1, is KAGVTQTPRYLIKTRGQQVTLSCSPISGHRSVSWYQQTPGQGLQFLFEYFSETQRNKGNFPGRFSGRQFSNSRSEMNVSTLELGDSALYLCASSRGLAGRHEQFFGPGTRLTVL.